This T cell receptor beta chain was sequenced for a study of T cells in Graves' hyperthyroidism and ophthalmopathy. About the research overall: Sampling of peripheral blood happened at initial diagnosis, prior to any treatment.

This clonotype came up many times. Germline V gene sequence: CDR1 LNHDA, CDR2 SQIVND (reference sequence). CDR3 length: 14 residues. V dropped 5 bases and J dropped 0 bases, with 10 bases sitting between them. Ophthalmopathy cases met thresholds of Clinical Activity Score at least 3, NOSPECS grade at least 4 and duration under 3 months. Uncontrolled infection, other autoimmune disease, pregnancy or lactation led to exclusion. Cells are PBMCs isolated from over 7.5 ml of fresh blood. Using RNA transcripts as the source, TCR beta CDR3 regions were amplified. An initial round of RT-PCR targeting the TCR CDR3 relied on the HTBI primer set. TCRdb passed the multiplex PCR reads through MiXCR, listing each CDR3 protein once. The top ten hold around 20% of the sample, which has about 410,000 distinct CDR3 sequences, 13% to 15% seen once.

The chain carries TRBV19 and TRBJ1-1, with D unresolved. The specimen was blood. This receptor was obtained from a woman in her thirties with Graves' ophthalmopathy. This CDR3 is CASSARIVNTEAFF. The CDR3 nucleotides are TGTGCCAGTAGTGCCCGGATTGTGAACACTGAAGCTTTCTTT.